The rows below give T cell receptor beta chains drawn from one sample of a study of shared clonotypes between healthy human individuals. TCRdb's table, derived via immunoSEQ multiplex PCR, lists solely in-frame clones and lacks some. The sample yields millions of clones, 85% to 95% seen once. Sequenced material: naive CD8+ T cells from PBMCs. These receptors were obtained from a man aged 18 to 29 in good health. Some clones in this sample may be carry-over from other donors' samples. Both conserved end residues are part of each CDR3. A D gene is named only where the DNA matches it firmly. Not every row has a clone size; where given, it reads once, few, many or a size class.

V: TRBV27; size: once; J: TRBJ2-7; length: 16; D: TRBD2; DNA: TGTGCCAGCAGCCTTAGGGGACTAATAAACGGTTACGAGCAGTACTTC; CDR3: CASSLRGLINGYEQYF
V: TRBV4-1; size: NA; J: TRBJ2-1; length: 15; D: TRBD2; DNA: TGCGCCAGCAGCCTCAGACTAGCGTTCTACAATGAGCAGTTCTTC; CDR3: CASSLRLAFYNEQFF
V: TRBV4-3; size: once; J: TRBJ2-7; length: 15; D: TRBD1; DNA: TGCGCCAGCAGCCAGAGGACAGGGGGCATCGACGAGCAGTACTTC; CDR3: CASSQRTGGIDEQYF
V: TRBV27; size: NA; J: TRBJ1-5; length: 16; D: NA; DNA: TGTGCCAGCAGTTTAGGGGCCGGGTCTGGCAATCAGCCCCAGCATTTT; CDR3: CASSLGAGSGNQPQHF
V: TRBV15; size: NA; J: TRBJ2-3; length: 15; D: TRBD2; DNA: TGTGCCACCAGCAGACTAGCGGCGAGCACAGATACGCAGTATTTT; CDR3: CATSRLAASTDTQYF
V: TRBV11-3; size: NA; J: TRBJ2-3; length: 15; D: NA; DNA: TGTGCCAGCAGCTTAGATTACGTATCCACAGATACGCAGTATTTT; CDR3: CASSLDYVSTDTQYF
V: TRBV7-8; size: NA; J: TRBJ2-1; length: 20; D: NA; DNA: TGTGCCAGCAGCTTATTGTGGACGGGACTCAAAGGAAAGACCTACAATGAGCAGTTCTTC; CDR3: CASSLLWTGLKGKTYNEQFF
V: TRBV27; size: NA; J: TRBJ2-1; length: 11; D: NA; DNA: TGTGCCAGCACCCTGGGTAATGAGCAGTTCTTC; CDR3: CASTLGNEQFF
V: TRBV7-8; size: NA; J: TRBJ2-7; length: 15; D: TRBD1; DNA: TGTGCCAGCAGCTACCGGTTCGACAGGGAATACGAGCAGTACTTC; CDR3: CASSYRFDREYEQYF
V: TRBV4-1; size: once; J: TRBJ2-2; length: 13; D: NA; DNA: TGCGCCAGCAGCCTAGGGGGCACCGGGGAGCTGTTTTTT; CDR3: CASSLGGTGELFF